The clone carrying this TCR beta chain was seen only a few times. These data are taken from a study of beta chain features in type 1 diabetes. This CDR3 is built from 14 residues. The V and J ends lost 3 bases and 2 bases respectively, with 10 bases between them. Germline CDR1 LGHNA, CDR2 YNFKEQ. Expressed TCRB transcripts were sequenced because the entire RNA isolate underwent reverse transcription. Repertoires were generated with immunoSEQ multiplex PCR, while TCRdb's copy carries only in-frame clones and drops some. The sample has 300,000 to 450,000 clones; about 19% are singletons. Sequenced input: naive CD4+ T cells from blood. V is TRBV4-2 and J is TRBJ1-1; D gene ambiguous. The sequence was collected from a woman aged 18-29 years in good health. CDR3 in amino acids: CASSQTGVNTEAFF. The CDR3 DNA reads TGTGCCAGCAGCCAGACGGGAGTAAACACTGAAGCTTTCTTT.